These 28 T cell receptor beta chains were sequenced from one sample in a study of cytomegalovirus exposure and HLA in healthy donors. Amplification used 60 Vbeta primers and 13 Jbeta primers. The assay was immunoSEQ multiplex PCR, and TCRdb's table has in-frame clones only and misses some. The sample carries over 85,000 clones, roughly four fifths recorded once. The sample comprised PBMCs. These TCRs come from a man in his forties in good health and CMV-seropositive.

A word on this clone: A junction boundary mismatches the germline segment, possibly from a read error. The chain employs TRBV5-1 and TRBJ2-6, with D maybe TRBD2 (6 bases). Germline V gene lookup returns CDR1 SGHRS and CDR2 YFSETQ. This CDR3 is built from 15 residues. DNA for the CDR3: TGCGCCAGCGTTCCGGGGGACTCTGGGGCCAACGGCCTGACTTTC. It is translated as CASVPGDSGANGLTF.

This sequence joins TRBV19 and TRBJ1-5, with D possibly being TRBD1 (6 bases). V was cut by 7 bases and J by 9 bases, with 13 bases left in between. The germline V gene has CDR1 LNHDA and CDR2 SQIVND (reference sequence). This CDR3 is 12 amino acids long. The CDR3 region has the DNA TGTGCCAGTAAAGGCGGGGGCCGGCCCCAGCATTTT. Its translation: CASKGGGRPQHF.

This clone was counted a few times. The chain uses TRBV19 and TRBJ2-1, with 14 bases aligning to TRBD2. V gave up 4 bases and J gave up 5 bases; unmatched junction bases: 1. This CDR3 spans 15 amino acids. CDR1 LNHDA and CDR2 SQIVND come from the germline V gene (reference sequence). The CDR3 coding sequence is TGTGCCAGTAGTAGACTAGCGGGAGGGAACAATGAGCAGTTCTTC. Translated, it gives CASSRLAGGNNEQFF.

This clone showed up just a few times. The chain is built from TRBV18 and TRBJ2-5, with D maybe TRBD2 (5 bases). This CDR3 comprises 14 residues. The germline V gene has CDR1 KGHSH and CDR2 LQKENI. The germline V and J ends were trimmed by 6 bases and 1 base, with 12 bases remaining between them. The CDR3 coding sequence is TGTGCCAGCTCCCCCGGGGTTGTCCAAGAGACCCAGTACTTC. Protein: CASSPGVVQETQYF.

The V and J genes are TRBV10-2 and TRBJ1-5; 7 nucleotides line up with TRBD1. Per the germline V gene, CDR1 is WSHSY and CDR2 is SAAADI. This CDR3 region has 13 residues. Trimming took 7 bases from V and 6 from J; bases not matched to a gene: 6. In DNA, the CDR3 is TGCGCCAGCAAGGGAAACAGGGGTCAGCCCCAGCATTTT. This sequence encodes CASKGNRGQPQHF.

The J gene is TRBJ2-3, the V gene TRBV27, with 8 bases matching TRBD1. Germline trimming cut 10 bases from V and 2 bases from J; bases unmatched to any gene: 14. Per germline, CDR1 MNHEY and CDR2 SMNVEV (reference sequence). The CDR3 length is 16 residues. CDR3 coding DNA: TGTGCCACCAGGCTAGCAGGGGGCGGCCCCACAGATACGCAGTATTTT. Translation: CATRLAGGGPTDTQYF.

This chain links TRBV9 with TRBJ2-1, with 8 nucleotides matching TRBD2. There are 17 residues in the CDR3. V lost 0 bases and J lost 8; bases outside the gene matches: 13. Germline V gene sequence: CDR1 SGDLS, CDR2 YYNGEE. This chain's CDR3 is CASSVEELADSGDEQFF. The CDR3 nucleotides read TGTGCCAGCAGCGTAGAAGAACTAGCGGACTCGGGCGATGAGCAGTTCTTC.

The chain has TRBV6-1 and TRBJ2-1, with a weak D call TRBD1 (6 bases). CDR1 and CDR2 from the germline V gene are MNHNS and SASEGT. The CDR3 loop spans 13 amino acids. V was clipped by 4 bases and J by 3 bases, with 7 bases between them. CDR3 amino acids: CASSGTVYNEQFF. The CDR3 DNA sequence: TGTGCCAGCAGTGGGACAGTCTACAATGAGCAGTTCTTC.

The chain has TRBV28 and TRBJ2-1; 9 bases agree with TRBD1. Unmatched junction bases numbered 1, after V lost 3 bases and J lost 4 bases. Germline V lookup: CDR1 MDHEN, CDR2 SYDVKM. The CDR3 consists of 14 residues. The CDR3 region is CASSLTGGYNEQFF. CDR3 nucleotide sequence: TGTGCCAGCAGTTTGACAGGGGGATACAATGAGCAGTTCTTC.

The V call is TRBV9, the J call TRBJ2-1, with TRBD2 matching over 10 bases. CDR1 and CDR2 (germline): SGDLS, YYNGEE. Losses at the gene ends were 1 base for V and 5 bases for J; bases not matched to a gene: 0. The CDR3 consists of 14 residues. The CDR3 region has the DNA TGTGCCAGCAGCGTAAGCGGGAGGGACAATGAGCAGTTCTTC. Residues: CASSVSGRDNEQFF.

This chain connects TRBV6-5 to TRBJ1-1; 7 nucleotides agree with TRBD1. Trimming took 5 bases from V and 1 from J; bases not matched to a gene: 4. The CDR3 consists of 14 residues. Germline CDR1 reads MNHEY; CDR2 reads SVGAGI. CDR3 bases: TGTGCCAGCAGTCTTGACAGGGCGAACACTGAAGCTTTCTTT. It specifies CASSLDRANTEAFF.

The chain's CDR3 is CASSPTGNTEAFF. CDR3 coding DNA: TGTGCCAGCAGCCCCACTGGGAACACTGAAGCTTTCTTT. The chain couples TRBV7-3 to TRBJ1-1; D ambiguous. CDR3 size: 13 residues. Trimming took off 5 bases at V and 1 base at J, with 8 bases between the two ends. Per the germline V gene, CDR1 is SGHTA and CDR2 is FQGTGA.

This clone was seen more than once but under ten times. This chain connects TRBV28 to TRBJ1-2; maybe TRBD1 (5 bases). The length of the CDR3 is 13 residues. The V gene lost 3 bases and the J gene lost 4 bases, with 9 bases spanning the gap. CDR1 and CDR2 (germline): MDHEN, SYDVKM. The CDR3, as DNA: TGTGCCAGCAGTTTCTCCGGGGGCTATGGCTACACCTTC. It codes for CASSFSGGYGYTF.

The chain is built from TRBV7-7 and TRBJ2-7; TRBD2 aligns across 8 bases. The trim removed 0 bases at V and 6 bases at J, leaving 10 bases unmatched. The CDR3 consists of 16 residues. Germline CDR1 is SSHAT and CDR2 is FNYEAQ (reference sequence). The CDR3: CASSLATSGDGSEQYF. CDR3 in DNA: TGTGCCAGCAGCTTAGCAACTAGCGGAGACGGGTCCGAGCAGTACTTC.

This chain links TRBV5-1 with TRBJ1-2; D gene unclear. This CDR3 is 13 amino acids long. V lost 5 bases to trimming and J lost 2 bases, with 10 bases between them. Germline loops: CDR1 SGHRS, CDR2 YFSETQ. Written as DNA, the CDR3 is TGCGCCAGCAGGCCCGACATAAACTATGGCTACACCTTC. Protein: CASRPDINYGYTF.

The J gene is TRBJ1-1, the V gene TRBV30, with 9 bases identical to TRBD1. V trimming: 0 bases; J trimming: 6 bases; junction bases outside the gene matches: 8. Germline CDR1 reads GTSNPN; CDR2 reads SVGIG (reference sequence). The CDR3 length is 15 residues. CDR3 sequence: CAWSVPGQGPAEAFF. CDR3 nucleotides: TGTGCCTGGAGTGTCCCGGGACAGGGTCCCGCTGAAGCTTTCTTT. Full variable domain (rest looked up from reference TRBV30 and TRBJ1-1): SQTIHQWPATLVQPVGSPLSLECTVEGTSNPNLYWYRQAAGRGLQLLFYSVGIGQISSEVPQNLSASRPQDRQFILSSKKLLLSDSGFYLCAWSVPGQGPAEAFFGQGTRLTVV.

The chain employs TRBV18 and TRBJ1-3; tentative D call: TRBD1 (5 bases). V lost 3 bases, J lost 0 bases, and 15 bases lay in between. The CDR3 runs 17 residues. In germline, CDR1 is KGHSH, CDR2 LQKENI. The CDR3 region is CASSPRTGPGSGNTIYF. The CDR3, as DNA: TGTGCCAGCTCACCCCGAACAGGCCCTGGCTCTGGAAACACCATATATTTT.

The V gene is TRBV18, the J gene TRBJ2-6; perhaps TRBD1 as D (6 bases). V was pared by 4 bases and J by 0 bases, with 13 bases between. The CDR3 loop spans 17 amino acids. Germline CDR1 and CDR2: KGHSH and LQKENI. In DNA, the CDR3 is TGTGCCAGCTCACAGGGGACAAGGAACTCTGGGGCCAACGTCCTGACTTTC. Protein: CASSQGTRNSGANVLTF.

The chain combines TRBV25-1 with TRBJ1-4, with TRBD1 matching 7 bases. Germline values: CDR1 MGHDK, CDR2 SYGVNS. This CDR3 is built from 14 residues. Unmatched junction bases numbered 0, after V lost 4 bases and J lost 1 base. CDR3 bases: TGTGCCAGCAGTGCAGGGGGAACTAATGAAAAACTGTTTTTT. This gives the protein CASSAGGTNEKLFF.

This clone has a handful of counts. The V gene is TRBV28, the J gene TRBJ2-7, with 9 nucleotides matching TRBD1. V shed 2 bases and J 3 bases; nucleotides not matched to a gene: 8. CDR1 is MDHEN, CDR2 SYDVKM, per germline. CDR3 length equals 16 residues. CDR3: CASSLRTGTGIYEQYF. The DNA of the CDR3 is TGTGCCAGCAGTTTAAGAACCGGGACAGGGATCTACGAGCAGTACTTC.

This chain's CDR3 is CASSLSSSDGYTF. CDR3 nucleotide sequence: TGTGCCAGCAGCTTGAGTAGCAGCGATGGCTACACCTTC. The chain couples TRBV5-6 to TRBJ1-2; D unresolved. There are 13 residues in the CDR3. Germline CDR1 and CDR2: SGHDT and YYEEEE. V shed 1 base and J shed 6 bases, with 10 bases lying between them.

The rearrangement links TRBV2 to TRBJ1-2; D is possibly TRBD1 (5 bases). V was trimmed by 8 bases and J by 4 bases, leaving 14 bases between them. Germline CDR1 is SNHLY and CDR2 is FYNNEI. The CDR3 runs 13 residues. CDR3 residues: CASEQVEGYGYTF. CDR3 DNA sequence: TGTGCCAGCGAACAGGTGGAGGGCTATGGCTACACCTTC.

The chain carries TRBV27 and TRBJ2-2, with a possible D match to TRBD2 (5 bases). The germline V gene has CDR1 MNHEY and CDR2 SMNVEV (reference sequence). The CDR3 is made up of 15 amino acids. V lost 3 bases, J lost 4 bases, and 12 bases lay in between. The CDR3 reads CASSFRADATGELFF. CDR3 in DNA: TGTGCCAGCAGTTTCAGAGCGGACGCCACCGGGGAGCTGTTTTTT.

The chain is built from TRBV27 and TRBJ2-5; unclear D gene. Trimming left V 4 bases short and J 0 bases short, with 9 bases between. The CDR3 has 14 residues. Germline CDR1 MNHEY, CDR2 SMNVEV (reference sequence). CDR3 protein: CASSSTRYQETQYF. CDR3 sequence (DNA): TGTGCCAGCAGTTCCACTCGGTACCAAGAGACCCAGTACTTC.

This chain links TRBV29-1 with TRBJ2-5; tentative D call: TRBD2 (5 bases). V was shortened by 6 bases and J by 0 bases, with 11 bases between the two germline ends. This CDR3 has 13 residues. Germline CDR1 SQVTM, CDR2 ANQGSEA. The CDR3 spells CSVRTGYQETQYF. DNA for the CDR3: TGCAGCGTCCGGACTGGATACCAAGAGACCCAGTACTTC.

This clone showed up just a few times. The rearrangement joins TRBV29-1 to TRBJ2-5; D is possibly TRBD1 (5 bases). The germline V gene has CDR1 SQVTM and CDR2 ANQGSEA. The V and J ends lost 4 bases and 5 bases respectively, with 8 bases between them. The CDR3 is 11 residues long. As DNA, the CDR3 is TGCAGCGTTGCAGGGTGGGAGACCCAGTACTTC. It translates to CSVAGWETQYF.

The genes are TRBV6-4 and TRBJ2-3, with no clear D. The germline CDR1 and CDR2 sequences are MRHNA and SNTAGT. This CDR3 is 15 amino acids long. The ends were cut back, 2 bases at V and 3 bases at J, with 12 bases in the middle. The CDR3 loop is CASSDTPQATDTQYF. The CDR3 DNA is TGTGCCAGCAGTGACACCCCCCAAGCGACAGATACGCAGTATTTT.

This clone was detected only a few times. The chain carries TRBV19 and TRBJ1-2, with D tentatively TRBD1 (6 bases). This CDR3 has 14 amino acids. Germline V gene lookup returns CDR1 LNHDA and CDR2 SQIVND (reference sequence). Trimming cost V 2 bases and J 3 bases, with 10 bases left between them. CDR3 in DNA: TGTGCCAGTAGTATATTAGGGGGTGACTATGGCTACACCTTC. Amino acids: CASSILGGDYGYTF.